A selection of T cell receptor beta chains follows, all from one sample in a study of OX40 agonist ivuxolimab in advanced cancers. This table comes from immunoSEQ multiplex PCR, and its TCRdb copy is limited to in-frame clones, with some not included. Here the sample spans approximately 94,000 clones, roughly 89% being singletons. This specimen consisted of CD4+ or CD8+ T cells sorted from blood, obtained in a trial of the OX40 agonist ivuxolimab. The receptor set was obtained from an adult with an advanced solid tumor such as melanoma, head and neck, liver or kidney cancer. CDR3s include the opening cysteine and the closing phenylalanine or tryptophan. D genes are given only for firm matches. A clone size is listed for some rows: how often the clone was seen (once, few, many), or a class if it is expanded.

j_call d_call v_call clone_size cdr3_length cdr3_nt cdr3_aa
TRBJ2-7 . TRBV14 . 14 TGTGCCAGCAGCCAAAGTTTGACAGTTGGTCGGCAGTACTTC CASSQSLTVGRQYF
TRBJ2-7 TRBD1 TRBV7-9 . 15 TGTGCCAGCAGCACACCGGCAGGGGGCTCCTACGAGCAGTACTTC CASSTPAGGSYEQYF
TRBJ2-5 . TRBV19 . 15 TGTGCCAGTAGTCCCCGAGGGGGACTTCAAGAGACCCAGTACTTC CASSPRGGLQETQYF
TRBJ2-2 . TRBV4-2 . 16 TGTGCCAGCAGCCAAGATGGGCAGGAGGTTTACGGGGAGCTGTTTTTT CASSQDGQEVYGELFF
TRBJ1-1 . TRBV29-1 . 13 TGCAGCGTTGGGGCAGACCCGCACACTGAAGCTTTCTTT CSVGADPHTEAFF
TRBJ1-1 . TRBV11-3 . 13 TGTGCCAGCAGCTCGGTCCAGGTGGCTGAAGCTTTCTTT CASSSVQVAEAFF
TRBJ2-1 . TRBV19 once 13 TGTGCCAGTAGTATGCAGGGTCGTAATGAGCAGTTCTTC CASSMQGRNEQFF
TRBJ2-5 TRBD2 TRBV28 . 16 TGTGCCAGCAGTTTGGGACTAGCGGGAGCGGGGGAGACCCAGTACTTC CASSLGLAGAGETQYF
TRBJ2-3 . TRBV6-4 . 13 TGTGCCAGCAGGGCTAGCGGCACAGATACGCAGTATTTT CASRASGTDTQYF
TRBJ2-1 . TRBV7-2 . 18 TGTGCCAGCAGCTTAGGGCCAACAGGAGACCTTCGTGGCAATGAGCAGTTCTTC CASSLGPTGDLRGNEQFF
TRBJ2-1 . TRBV11-2 . 15 TGTGCCAGCAGCCCTCACGTGGAAGCCTACAATGAGCAGTTCTTC CASSPHVEAYNEQFF
TRBJ2-5 . TRBV7-6 . 14 TGTGCCAGCAGCAGGGACAACGGCCAAGAGACCCAGTACTTC CASSRDNGQETQYF
TRBJ1-3 . TRBV28 . 15 TGTGCCAGCAGTTCACTCGCGGGCTCTGGAAACACCATATATTTT CASSSLAGSGNTIYF
TRBJ2-3 . TRBV6-5 . 12 TGTGCCAGTATCCTTCGGCTAGATACGCAGTATTTT CASILRLDTQYF
TRBJ1-2 . TRBV6-1 . 15 TGTGCCAGCAAGCCCCGCCGGATTTCCGACTATGGCTACACCTTC CASKPRRISDYGYTF
TRBJ2-2 TRBD2 TRBV27 . 19 TGTGCCAGCAGTTCCAGTTCTCTAGCGGGAGGGCTCAACACCGGGGAGCTGTTTTTT CASSSSSLAGGLNTGELFF
TRBJ2-1 TRBD2 TRBV4-2 . 16 TGTGCCAGCAGCCAATCAGGCGGGAGCTCCTACAATGAGCAGTTCTTC CASSQSGGSSYNEQFF
TRBJ1-3 . TRBV19 once 15 TGTGCCAGTAGAAAGACGAGGGACACTGGAAACACCATATATTTT CASRKTRDTGNTIYF
TRBJ1-4 . TRBV7-2 . 11 TGTGCCAGCAGCTTAGATATGGAACTGTTTTTT CASSLDMELFF
TRBJ2-5 . TRBV11-3 . 14 TGTGCCAGCAGCTTAACCCCGAGGGGCGAGACCCAGTACTTC CASSLTPRGETQYF
TRBJ2-2 TRBD2 TRBV19 . 16 TGTGCCAGTACCAGGACTAGCGGGGGAAACACCGGGGAGCTGTTTTTT CASTRTSGGNTGELFF
TRBJ2-7 . TRBV11-2 . 15 TGTGCCAGCAGCTTAGAACTTGGTTTCTCCTACGAGCAGTACTTC CASSLELGFSYEQYF
TRBJ2-3 . TRBV28 . 15 TGTGCCAGCAGTCCCATGGACAGCTACACAGATACGCAGTATTTT CASSPMDSYTDTQYF
TRBJ2-6 . TRBV28 . 12 TGTGCCAGCTACTCTGGGGCCAACGTCCTGACTTTC CASYSGANVLTF
TRBJ2-1 TRBD2 TRBV5-1 . 14 TGCGCCAGCAGCTTTACTAGCGCAGACAATGAGCAGTTCTTC CASSFTSADNEQFF
TRBJ2-7 TRBD2 TRBV6-5 . 14 TGTGCCAGCAGTTATAGGACTAGCGGTTACGAGCAGTACTTC CASSYRTSGYEQYF
TRBJ1-4 . TRBV5-4 . 16 TGTGCCAGCAGCTTTTCCGCTTTCGGAGCTAATGAAAAACTGTTTTTT CASSFSAFGANEKLFF
TRBJ1-1 . TRBV7-2 . 14 TGTGCCAGCAGCTTAGTACAGGGCCCCACTGAAGCTTTCTTT CASSLVQGPTEAFF
TRBJ1-1 . TRBV19 . 13 TGTGCCAGTGGTACTACAGCGAACACTGAAGCTTTCTTT CASGTTANTEAFF
TRBJ1-2 . TRBV19 . 15 TGTGCCAGTAGTTCCGGGACGACAACTAACTATGGCTACACCTTC CASSSGTTTNYGYTF
TRBJ2-3 TRBD2 TRBV25-1 . 15 TGTGCCAGCAGTGGTAGCGGGTTGACACAGAGTACGCAGTATTTT CASSGSGLTQSTQYF
TRBJ2-3 . TRBV7-9 . 13 TGTGCCAGCTTACCCTCAAGCACAGATACGCAGTATTTT CASLPSSTDTQYF
TRBJ2-5 . TRBV7-2 . 15 TGTGCCAGCAGCTTAGGAGCGACAGCACAAGAGACCCAGTACTTC CASSLGATAQETQYF
TRBJ1-6 . TRBV28 . 12 TGTGCCAGCAACCTGAATAATTCACCCCTCCACTTT CASNLNNSPLHF
TRBJ2-7 . TRBV28 . 12 TGTGCCAGCAGGACGGGGAACTCCGAGCAGTACTTC CASRTGNSEQYF
TRBJ2-5 . TRBV29-1 . 10 TGCGGTGGTAAGATCGAGACCCAGTACTTC CGGKIETQYF
TRBJ1-5 . TRBV18 . 14 TGTGCCAGCTCAGCTAACGACAGAAATCAGCCCCAGCATTTT CASSANDRNQPQHF
TRBJ2-7 TRBD1 TRBV7-9 . 13 TGTGCCAGCAGCAGCAGGGGGCCACTCGAGCAGTACTTC CASSSRGPLEQYF
TRBJ1-1 . TRBV6-4 . 14 TGTGCCAGCAGTCCCGGGGGGGCGGACACTGAAGCTTTCTTT CASSPGGADTEAFF
TRBJ2-1 . TRBV9 . 18 TGTGCCAGCAGCGTAGAGCCCTTGGGGGTAGGCTCCTACAATGAGCAGTTCTTC CASSVEPLGVGSYNEQFF
TRBJ2-5 TRBD1 TRBV12-5 . 14 TGTGCTAGTGGTTCCGGGACAGACCAAGAGACCCAGTACTTC CASGSGTDQETQYF
TRBJ2-3 TRBD2 TRBV23-1 . 13 TGCGCCAGGGGGGAGGGTGGCACAGATACGCAGTATTTT CARGEGGTDTQYF
TRBJ2-2 . TRBV19 . 18 TGTGCCAGTAGTATAGATGTCCGGGCGGGAGCAGGGGCCGGGGAGCTGTTTTTT CASSIDVRAGAGAGELFF
TRBJ1-5 TRBD1 TRBV5-5 once 15 TGTGCCAGCAGCTCGACGGGACAGAGATATCAGCCCCAGCATTTT CASSSTGQRYQPQHF
TRBJ2-1 . TRBV5-1 . 14 TGCGCCAGCAGCTTGGGGGGACTTTACAATGAGCAGTTCTTC CASSLGGLYNEQFF
TRBJ2-3 . TRBV5-4 once 13 TGTGCCAGCAGCCGAGGGGGATCAGATACGCAGTATTTT CASSRGGSDTQYF
TRBJ2-7 TRBD1 TRBV7-2 . 16 TGTGCCAGCAGCCCGGCCGGGACAGGGTCGACCTACGAGCAGTACTTC CASSPAGTGSTYEQYF
TRBJ2-5 TRBD1 TRBV7-2 . 16 TGTGCCAGCAGCTTAGTATTAAGGGGGCGCGGGGAGACCCAGTACTTC CASSLVLRGRGETQYF
TRBJ1-3 . TRBV7-2 . 14 TGTGCCAGCAGCTCAACGATCTCCGGAAACACCATATATTTT CASSSTISGNTIYF
TRBJ1-1 . TRBV19 once 13 TGTGCCAGTAGCCGTCTGATCAACACTGAAGCTTTCTTT CASSRLINTEAFF
TRBJ1-5 TRBD1 TRBV19 . 15 TGTGCCAGTAGTGTCTCCGGGACAGGGAATCAGCCCCAGCATTTT CASSVSGTGNQPQHF
TRBJ2-1 TRBD1 TRBV10-3 . 17 TGTGCCATCAGTGAGACCCGACAGGGGGCGACCTACAATGAGCAGTTCTTC CAISETRQGATYNEQFF
TRBJ1-2 . TRBV11-3 once 15 TGTGCCAGCAGCTTGGGAACGGGGACGGTCCACGGAGGCACCTTC CASSLGTGTVHGGTF